This T cell receptor beta chain was profiled in a study of tumor-infiltrating lymphocytes in oesophageal squamous cell carcinoma. TCRdb re-derived calls from the PCR reads in MiXCR, one entry per CDR3 protein. The sample carries about 24,000 distinct CDR3 sequences, roughly 40% recorded once. In regard to this clonotype: Since the CDR3 does not end with the conserved phenylalanine or tryptophan, this likely comes from a read error. The limits of the CDR3 on the DNA are not certain, so only TCRdb's listed CDR3 is given.

The germline V gene encodes CDR1 MNHEY and CDR2 SMNVEV (reference sequence). The CDR3 adds up to 17 amino acids, both ends counted. V and J are TRBV27 and TRBJ2-7; the DNA was not compared with TRBD2, the D call given in the table. Material: esophageal tumor tissue. The clonotype was recovered from a male donor with esophageal squamous cell carcinoma. The CDR3 protein is CASSFGRAYNSPLHFGN.